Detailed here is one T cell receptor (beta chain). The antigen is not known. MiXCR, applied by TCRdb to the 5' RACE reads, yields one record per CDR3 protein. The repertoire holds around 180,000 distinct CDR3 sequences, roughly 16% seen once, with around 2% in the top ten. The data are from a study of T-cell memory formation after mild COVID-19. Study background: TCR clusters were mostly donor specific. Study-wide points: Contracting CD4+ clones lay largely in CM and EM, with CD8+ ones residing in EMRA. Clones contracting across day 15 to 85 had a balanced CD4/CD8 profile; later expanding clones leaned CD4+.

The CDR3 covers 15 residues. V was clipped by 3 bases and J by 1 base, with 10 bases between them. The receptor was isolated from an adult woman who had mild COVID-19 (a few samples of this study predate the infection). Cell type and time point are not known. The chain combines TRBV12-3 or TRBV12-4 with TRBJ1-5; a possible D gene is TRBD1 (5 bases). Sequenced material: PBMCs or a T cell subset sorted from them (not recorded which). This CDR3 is CASSLARVSNQPQHF. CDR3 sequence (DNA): TGTGCCAGCAGTTTGGCCAGGGTCAGCAATCAGCCCCAGCATTTT.